This passage covers 5 T cell receptor beta chains from one sample sequenced in a study of cytomegalovirus exposure and HLA in healthy donors. Researchers ran the PCR with 60 Vbeta and 13 Jbeta primers. Sequencing used immunoSEQ multiplex PCR; TCRdb keeps in-frame clones, though not all of them. Of roughly 180,000 clones in the sample, roughly 74% were seen once. The specimen sequenced was PBMCs. The source of these receptors is a woman aged 30 to 39 in good health and CMV-seropositive.

This chain links TRBV6-6 with TRBJ2-1; TRBD2 matches at 8 bases. The V and J ends lost 10 bases and 4 bases, in that order; junction bases with no gene match: 6. The CDR3 covers 13 residues. Germline V gene data show CDR1 as MNHNY and CDR2 as SVGAGI (reference sequence). As DNA, the CDR3 is TGTGCCACCCTGAAGCGGGAGTACAATGAGCAGTTCTTC. It is translated as CATLKREYNEQFF.

The V and J genes are TRBV28 and TRBJ1-2, with a tentative D call TRBD1 (6 bases). The germline V and J ends were trimmed by 11 bases and 4 bases, with 17 bases remaining between them. CDR1 is MDHEN and CDR2 is SYDVKM in the germline V gene. This CDR3 has 13 residues. In DNA, the CDR3 is TGTGCCGGAGCGCCCAACAGGGCCTATGGCTACACCTTC. Protein product: CAGAPNRAYGYTF.

This chain links TRBV27 with TRBJ1-5; unclear D gene. Germline V gene sequence: CDR1 MNHEY, CDR2 SMNVEV (reference sequence). There are 13 residues in the CDR3. V was pared by 5 bases and J by 4 bases, with 9 bases between. CDR3 nucleotides: TGTGCCAGCAGTGCCTACTTTAATCAGCCCCAGCATTTT. This gives the protein CASSAYFNQPQHF.

The CDR3 DNA is TGTGCAACGGGGGGCACAGATACGCAGTATTTT. Translation gives CATGGTDTQYF. The rearrangement joins TRBV7-6 to TRBJ2-3; possibly TRBD2 for D (6 bases). The CDR3 length is 11 residues. In germline, CDR1 is SGHVS, CDR2 FNYEAQ.

This clone was observed many times. The V and J genes are TRBV11-2 and TRBJ1-1, with a possible D match to TRBD1 (5 bases). Germline V lookup: CDR1 SGHAT, CDR2 FQNNGV. CDR3 length: 15 residues. Between the trimmed V and J ends, which lost 4 bases and 9 bases, there was a span of 21 bases. CDR3 in DNA: TGTGCCAGCAGCTCCTCATTGGGGGGTAGAGAGAAAGCTTTCTTT. As protein: CASSSSLGGREKAFF.